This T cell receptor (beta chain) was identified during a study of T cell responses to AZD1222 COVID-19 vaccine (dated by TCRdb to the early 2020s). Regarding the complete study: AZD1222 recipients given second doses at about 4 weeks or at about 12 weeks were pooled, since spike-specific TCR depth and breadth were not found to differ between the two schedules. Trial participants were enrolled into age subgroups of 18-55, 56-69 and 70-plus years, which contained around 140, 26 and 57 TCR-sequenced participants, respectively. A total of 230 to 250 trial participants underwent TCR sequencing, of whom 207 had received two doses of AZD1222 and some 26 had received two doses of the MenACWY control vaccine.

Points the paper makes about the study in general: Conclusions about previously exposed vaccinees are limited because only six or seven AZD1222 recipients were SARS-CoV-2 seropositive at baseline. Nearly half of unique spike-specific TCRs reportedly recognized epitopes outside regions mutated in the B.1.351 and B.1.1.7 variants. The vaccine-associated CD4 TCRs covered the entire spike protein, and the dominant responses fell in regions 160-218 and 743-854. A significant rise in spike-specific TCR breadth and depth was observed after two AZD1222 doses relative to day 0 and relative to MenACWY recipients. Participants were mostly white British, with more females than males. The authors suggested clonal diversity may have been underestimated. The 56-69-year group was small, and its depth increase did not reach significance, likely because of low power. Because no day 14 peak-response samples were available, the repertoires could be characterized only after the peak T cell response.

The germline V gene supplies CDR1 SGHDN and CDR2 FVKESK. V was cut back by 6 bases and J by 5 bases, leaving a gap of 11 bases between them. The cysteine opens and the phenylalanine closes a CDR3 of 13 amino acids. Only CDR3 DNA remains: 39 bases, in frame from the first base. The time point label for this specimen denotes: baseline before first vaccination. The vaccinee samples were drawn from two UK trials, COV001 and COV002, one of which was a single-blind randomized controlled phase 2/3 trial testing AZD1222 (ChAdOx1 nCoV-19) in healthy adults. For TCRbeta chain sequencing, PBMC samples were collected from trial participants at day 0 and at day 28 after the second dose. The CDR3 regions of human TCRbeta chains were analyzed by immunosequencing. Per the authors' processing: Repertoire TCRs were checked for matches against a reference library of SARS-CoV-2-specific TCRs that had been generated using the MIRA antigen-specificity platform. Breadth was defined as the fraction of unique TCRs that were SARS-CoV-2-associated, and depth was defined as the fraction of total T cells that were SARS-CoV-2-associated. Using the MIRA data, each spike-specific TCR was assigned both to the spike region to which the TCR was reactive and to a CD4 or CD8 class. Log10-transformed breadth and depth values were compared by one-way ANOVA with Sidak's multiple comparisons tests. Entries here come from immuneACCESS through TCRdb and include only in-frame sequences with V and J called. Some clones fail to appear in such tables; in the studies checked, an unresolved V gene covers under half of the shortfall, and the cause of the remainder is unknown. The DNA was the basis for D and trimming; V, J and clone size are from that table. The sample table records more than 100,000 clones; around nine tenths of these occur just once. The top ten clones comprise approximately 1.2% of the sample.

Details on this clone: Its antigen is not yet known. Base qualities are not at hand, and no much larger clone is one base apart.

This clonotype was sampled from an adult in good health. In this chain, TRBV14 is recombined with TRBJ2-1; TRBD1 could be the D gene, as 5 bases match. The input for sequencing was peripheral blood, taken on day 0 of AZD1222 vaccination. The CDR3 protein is CASRQDTDNEQFF. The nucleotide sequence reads TGTGCCAGCAGGCAGGACACCGACAATGAGCAGTTCTTC.